Below, 18 T cell receptor beta chains from the same sample are listed, as sequenced in a study of T cells in Graves' hyperthyroidism and ophthalmopathy (dated by TCRdb to between 2018 and 2021). The library was prepared using multiplex PCR. The data were produced on an Illumina HiSeq 2000. The TCR beta CDR3 regions were amplified from RNA transcripts. The TCR CDR3 was subjected to a first round of RT-PCR using the HTBI primer set and the Qiagen OneStep RT-PCR kit. TCRdb ran its own pipeline on the public reads, namely fastp trimming at Q25 and MiXCR clone calling, and kept in-frame beta chains. Rows merge per CDR3 protein into single entries with the most common DNA and genes. The sample data list roughly 500,000 distinct CDR3 sequences, and about 15% of these were observed just once. The top ten hold 5.5% to 7.5% of the sample. The sample was blood. The receptors come from a woman between 25 and 40 years old with Graves' hyperthyroidism that later progressed to Graves' ophthalmopathy.

This sequence joins TRBV7-2 and TRBJ2-7, with a weak D call TRBD2 (5 bases). The ends were cut back, 2 bases at V and 2 bases at J, with 7 bases in the middle. The CDR3 spans 13 residues. Per the germline V gene, CDR1 is SGHTA and CDR2 is FQGNSA. The chain's CDR3 is CASSLLAPYEQYF. The CDR3 DNA follows: TGTGCCAGCAGCTTACTAGCCCCCTACGAGCAGTACTTC. Full variable domain (remainder filled in from reference TRBV7-2 and TRBJ2-7): GAGVSQSPSNKVTEKGKDVELRCDPISGHTALYWYRQSLGQGLEFLIYFQGNSAPDKSGLPSDRFSAERTGGSVSTLTIQRTQQEDSAVYLCASSLLAPYEQYFGPGTRLTVT.

This clonotype was observed at least ten times. The rearrangement uses TRBV27 and TRBJ1-1; D gene ambiguous. The CDR3 runs to 12 residues. Germline-derived CDR1 and CDR2 are MNHEY and SMNVEV (reference sequence). Between the trimmed V and J ends, which lost 8 bases and 6 bases, there was a span of 13 bases. The CDR3 is CASGRHSAEAFF. CDR3 DNA: TGTGCCAGCGGTAGACACTCCGCTGAAGCTTTCTTT.

The J gene is TRBJ2-1, the V gene TRBV29-1, with 10 positions matching TRBD2. V dropped 4 bases and J dropped 9; count of bases not matched to a gene: 3. CDR1 and CDR2 (germline): SQVTM, ANQGSEA. The CDR3 has 12 residues. As DNA, the CDR3 is TGCAGCGTTGCCCTAGCGGGAGTTGAGCAGTTCTTC. This encodes CSVALAGVEQFF.

This clonotype showed up many times. This chain connects TRBV12-3 or TRBV12-4 to TRBJ2-7, with TRBD2 as a possible D gene (6 bases). The CDR3 runs to 15 residues. The germline V and J ends were trimmed by 5 bases and 3 bases, with 17 bases remaining between them. The CDR3 protein is CASSTGGTLNYEQYF. Here the CDR3 DNA reads TGTGCCAGCAGTACCGGAGGGACCCTCAACTACGAGCAGTACTTC.

There are many counts of this clonotype. This rearrangement joins TRBV2 to TRBJ2-3; no definite D call. With 3 bases removed from V and 1 base from J, the gap between germline ends came to 14 bases. From germline, CDR1 is SNHLY and CDR2 FYNNEI. The CDR3 consists of 16 residues. CDR3 loop: CASSDQAGGGTDTQYF. The CDR3 DNA follows: TGTGCCAGCAGTGATCAGGCAGGTGGTGGCACAGATACGCAGTATTTT.

In its sample, this clonotype was seen many times. The chain recombines TRBV4-3 with TRBJ2-4; D possibly corresponds to TRBD2 (7 bases). The CDR3 has 15 amino acids. With 1 base removed from V and 8 bases from J, the gap between germline ends came to 15 bases. Per germline, CDR1 LGHNA and CDR2 YSLEER. CDR3 in DNA: TGCGCCAGCAGCCAAGTACAGGGAGGGCAAGACATTCAGTACTTC. Translated, it gives CASSQVQGGQDIQYF.

This clonotype was observed many times. This rearrangement joins TRBV6-1 to TRBJ1-1, with D maybe TRBD1 (5 bases). CDR1 and CDR2 (germline): MNHNS, SASEGT. V was clipped by 0 bases and J by 3 bases, with 11 bases between them. This CDR3 contains 15 residues. As DNA, the CDR3 is TGTGCCAGCAGTGAAGCCTCGGGGGGGGACACTGAAGCTTTCTTT. Translation: CASSEASGGDTEAFF.

This clonotype was observed many times. The J gene is TRBJ2-3, the V gene TRBV3-1; TRBD2 aligns across 7 bases. The CDR3 sequence is 17 residues long. Germline loops: CDR1 LGHDT, CDR2 YNNKEL (reference sequence). Trimming cost V 1 base and J 4 bases; bases outside gene matches: 11. The CDR3 spells CASSQALGTTRADTQYF. CDR3 nucleotides: TGTGCCAGCAGCCAAGCCCTCGGGACTACTCGAGCAGATACGCAGTATTTT.

This clonotype was detected many times. V gene TRBV14 combines with J gene TRBJ1-1; TRBD1 matches at 10 bases. The germline V gene has CDR1 SGHDN and CDR2 FVKESK. The CDR3 consists of 14 residues. Germline trimming cut 8 bases from V and 4 bases from J; bases unmatched to any gene: 7. Written as DNA, the CDR3 is TGTGCCAGCGGTCCGGGACAGGGGCGCACTGAAGCTTTCTTT. The encoded protein is CASGPGQGRTEAFF.

Ten or more counts support this clonotype. A read error is possible here, since a much larger clone lies one base away. The chain carries TRBV3-1 and TRBJ2-5, with 9 positions matching TRBD1. CDR1 and CDR2 from the germline V gene are LGHDT and YNNKEL (reference sequence). Trimming removed 3 bases from V and 4 bases from J; junction bases left unmatched: 0. This CDR3 contains 13 residues. CDR3 sequence (DNA): TGTGCCAGCAGCCAGACAGGGGGAGAGACCCAGTACTTC. Amino acid sequence: CASSQTGGETQYF.

This clonotype was detected many times. This rearrangement joins TRBV3-1 to TRBJ2-7; 9 nucleotides line up with TRBD2. The CDR3 has 15 residues. Germline CDR1 and CDR2: LGHDT and YNNKEL (reference sequence). J was trimmed by 0 bases and V by 1 base; bases with no gene match: 1. The CDR3 sequence is CASSQGLADSYEQYF. The CDR3 coding sequence is TGTGCCAGCAGCCAAGGACTAGCGGACTCCTACGAGCAGTACTTC.

The chain carries TRBV4-1 and TRBJ1-5, with 8 positions matching TRBD1. Germline CDR1 is MGHRA and CDR2 is YSYEKL. With V trimmed by 3 bases and J by 5 bases, 9 bases remained unmatched. CDR3 length equals 16 residues. CDR3 loop: CASSQVGTGGYQPQHF. The CDR3 DNA sequence: TGCGCCAGCAGCCAGGTGGGAACAGGGGGATATCAGCCCCAGCATTTT.

This clonotype was recorded once. The V call is TRBV30, the J call TRBJ2-4; D gene uncertain. The CDR3 totals 12 residues. The ends were cut back, 2 bases at V and 5 bases at J, with 7 bases in the middle. In germline, CDR1 is GTSNPN, CDR2 SVGIG (reference sequence). CDR3 protein: CAWSRAENIQYF. The CDR3 bases are TGTGCCTGGAGTCGGGCAGAAAACATTCAGTACTTC. Full variable domain (remainder filled in from reference TRBV30 and TRBJ2-4): SQTIHQWPATLVQPVGSPLSLECTVEGTSNPNLYWYRQAAGRGLQLLFYSVGIGQISSEVPQNLSASRPQDRQFILSSKKLLLSDSGFYLCAWSRAENIQYFGAGTRLSVL.

This clonotype has a count of ten or more. The chain recombines TRBV6-2 or TRBV6-3 with TRBJ1-4; unclear D gene. V shed 5 bases and J shed 0 bases, with 13 bases lying between them. In germline, CDR1 is MNHEY, CDR2 SVGEGT. The CDR3 is 16 residues long. The CDR3 reads CASSPADGATNEKLFF. CDR3 sequence (DNA): TGTGCCAGCAGTCCCGCGGACGGTGCAACTAATGAAAAACTGTTTTTT.

This clonotype appeared many times. J is TRBJ1-1 and V is TRBV2, with 10 bases fitting TRBD1. CDR3 length: 13 amino acids. The V gene end was trimmed by 6 bases and the J gene end by 3 bases; junction bases not matched to a gene: 1. Germline loops: CDR1 SNHLY, CDR2 FYNNEI. The DNA of the CDR3 is TGTGCCAGCAGGGGACAGGGGTACACTGAAGCTTTCTTT. This encodes CASRGQGYTEAFF.

This clonotype was found many times. The chain joins TRBV19 to TRBJ1-4, with no clear D. Germline V lookup: CDR1 LNHDA, CDR2 SQIVND (reference sequence). Between the trimmed V and J ends, which lost 7 bases and 7 bases, there was a span of 10 bases. The CDR3 runs to 12 residues. The chain's CDR3 is CASTSTGEKLFF. CDR3 nucleotides: TGTGCCAGTACCTCGACTGGTGAAAAACTGTTTTTT.

This clonotype was observed many times. The J gene is TRBJ1-2, the V gene TRBV28, with TRBD1 identical over 9 bases. Trimming took 8 bases from V and 7 from J; bases not matched to a gene: 14. Germline lookup yields CDR1 MDHEN and CDR2 SYDVKM. This CDR3 spans 15 amino acids. CDR3 sequence: CASVIPGQGSPGYTF. CDR3 sequence (DNA): TGTGCCAGCGTCATACCGGGACAGGGAAGCCCTGGCTACACCTTC.

This clonotype was seen at least ten times. This chain connects TRBV5-1 to TRBJ2-7; possible D gene TRBD1, 5 bases. CDR1 and CDR2 (germline): SGHRS, YFSETQ. V was shortened by 6 bases and J by 0 bases, with 16 bases between the two germline ends. The CDR3 runs 15 residues. CDR3 loop: CASTPWGGSSYEQYF. CDR3 DNA: TGCGCCAGCACCCCCTGGGGCGGAAGCTCCTACGAGCAGTACTTC.